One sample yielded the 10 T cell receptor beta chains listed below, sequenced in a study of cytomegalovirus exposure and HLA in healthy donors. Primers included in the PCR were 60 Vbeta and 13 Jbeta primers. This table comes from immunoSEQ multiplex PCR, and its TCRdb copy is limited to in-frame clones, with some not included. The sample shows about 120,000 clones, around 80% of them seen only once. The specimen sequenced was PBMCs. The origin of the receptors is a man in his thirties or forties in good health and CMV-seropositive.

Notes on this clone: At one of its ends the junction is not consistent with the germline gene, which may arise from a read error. The CDR3 coding sequence is TGTACCAGCTCACCAGTTAGACAAAAAGGGGCCCCCTACAATGAGCAGTTCTTC. Translation: CTSSPVRQKGAPYNEQFF. V and J are TRBV18 and TRBJ2-1; D perhaps matches TRBD1 (5 bases). The CDR3 is made up of 18 amino acids. CDR1 and CDR2 from the germline V gene are KGHSH and LQKENI.

In nucleotides, the CDR3 is TGTGCCAGCAGCTTCGCCGGGGGGGCCAATGAGCAGTTCTTC. Its protein product is CASSFAGGANEQFF. The rearrangement links TRBV5-4 to TRBJ2-1; 8 bases agree with TRBD2. V lost 2 bases, J lost 6 bases, and 4 bases stayed unmatched. CDR3 length equals 14 residues. Per the germline V gene, CDR1 is SGHNT and CDR2 is YYREEE (reference sequence).

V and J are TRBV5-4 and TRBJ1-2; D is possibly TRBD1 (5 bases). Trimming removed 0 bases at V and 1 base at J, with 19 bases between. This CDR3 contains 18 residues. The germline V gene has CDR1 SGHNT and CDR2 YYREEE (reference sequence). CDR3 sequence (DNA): TGTGCCAGCAGCTTGGCCTGGGGGGGGTCCCCCCTTAACTATGGCTACACCTTC. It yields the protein CASSLAWGGSPLNYGYTF.

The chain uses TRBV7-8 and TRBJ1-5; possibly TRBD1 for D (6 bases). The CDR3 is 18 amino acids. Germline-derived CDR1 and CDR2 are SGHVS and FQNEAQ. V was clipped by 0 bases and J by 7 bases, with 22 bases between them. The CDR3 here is CASSLATGLRQAEQPQHF. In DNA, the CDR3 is TGTGCCAGCAGCTTAGCAACGGGGTTAAGACAGGCGGAGCAGCCCCAGCATTTT.

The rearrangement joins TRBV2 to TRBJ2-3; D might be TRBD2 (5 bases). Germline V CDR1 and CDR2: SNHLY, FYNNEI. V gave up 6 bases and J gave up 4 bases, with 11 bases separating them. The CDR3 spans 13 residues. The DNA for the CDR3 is TGTGCCAGCAGGGCTTCCGGGGCAGATACGCAGTATTTT. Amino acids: CASRASGADTQYF.

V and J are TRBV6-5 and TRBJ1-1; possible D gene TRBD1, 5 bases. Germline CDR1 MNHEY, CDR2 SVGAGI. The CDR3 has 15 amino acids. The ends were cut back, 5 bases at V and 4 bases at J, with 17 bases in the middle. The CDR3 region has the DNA TGTGCCAGCAGTACCCGGGGGGAAGGGAGCACTGAAGCTTTCTTT. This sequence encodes CASSTRGEGSTEAFF.

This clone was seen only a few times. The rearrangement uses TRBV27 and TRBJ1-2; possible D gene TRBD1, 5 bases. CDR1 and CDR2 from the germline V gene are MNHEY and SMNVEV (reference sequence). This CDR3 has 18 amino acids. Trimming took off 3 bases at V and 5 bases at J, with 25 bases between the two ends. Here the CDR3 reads CASSLRGLPRPHAYGYTF. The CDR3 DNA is TGTGCCAGCAGTTTGCGGGGCCTGCCTCGCCCCCACGCATATGGCTACACCTTC.

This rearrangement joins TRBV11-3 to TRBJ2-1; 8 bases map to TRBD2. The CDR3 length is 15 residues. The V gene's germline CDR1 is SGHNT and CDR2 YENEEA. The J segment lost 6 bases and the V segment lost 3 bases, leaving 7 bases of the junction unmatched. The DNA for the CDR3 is TGTGCCAGCAGCTTTCGGGGTAGCGGGATCAATGAGCAGTTCTTC. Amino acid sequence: CASSFRGSGINEQFF.

The CDR3 sequence is CASSSLFRSYEQYF. For the CDR3, the DNA is TGTGCCAGCAGTTCCTTGTTCCGCTCCTACGAGCAGTACTTC. The chain is built from TRBV27 and TRBJ2-7, with D unresolved. V was cut by 4 bases and J by 0 bases, with 10 bases left in between. The length of the CDR3 is 14 residues. CDR1 is MNHEY and CDR2 is SMNVEV in the germline V gene (reference sequence).

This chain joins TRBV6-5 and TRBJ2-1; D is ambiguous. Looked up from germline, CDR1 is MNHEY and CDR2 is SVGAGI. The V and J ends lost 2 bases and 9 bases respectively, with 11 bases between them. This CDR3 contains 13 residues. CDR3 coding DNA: TGTGCCAGCAGTTACGGGCCACGTGGTGAGCAGTTCTTC. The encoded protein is CASSYGPRGEQFF.